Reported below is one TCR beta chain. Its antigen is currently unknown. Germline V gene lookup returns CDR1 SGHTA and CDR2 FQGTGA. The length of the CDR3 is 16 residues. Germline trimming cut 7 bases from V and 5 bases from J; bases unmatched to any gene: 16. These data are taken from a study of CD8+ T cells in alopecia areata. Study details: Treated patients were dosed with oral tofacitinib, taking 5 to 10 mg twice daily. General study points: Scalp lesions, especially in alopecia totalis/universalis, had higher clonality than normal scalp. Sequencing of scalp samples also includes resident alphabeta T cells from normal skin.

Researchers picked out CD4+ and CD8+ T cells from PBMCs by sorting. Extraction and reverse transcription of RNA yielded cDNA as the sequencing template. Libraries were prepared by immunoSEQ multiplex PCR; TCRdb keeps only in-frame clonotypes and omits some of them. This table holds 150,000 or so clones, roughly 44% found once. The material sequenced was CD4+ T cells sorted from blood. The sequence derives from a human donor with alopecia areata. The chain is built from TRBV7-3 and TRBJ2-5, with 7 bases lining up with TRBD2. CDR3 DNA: TGTGCCAGCACCCCCTTTCTCGGCGGGGGAACGGAGACCCAGTACTTC. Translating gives CASTPFLGGGTETQYF. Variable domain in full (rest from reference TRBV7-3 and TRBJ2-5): GAGVSQTPSNKVTEKGKYVELRCDPISGHTALYWYRQSLGQGPEFLIYFQGTGAADDSGLPNDRFFAVRPEGSVSTLKIQRTERGDSAVYLCASTPFLGGGTETQYFGPGTRLLVL.